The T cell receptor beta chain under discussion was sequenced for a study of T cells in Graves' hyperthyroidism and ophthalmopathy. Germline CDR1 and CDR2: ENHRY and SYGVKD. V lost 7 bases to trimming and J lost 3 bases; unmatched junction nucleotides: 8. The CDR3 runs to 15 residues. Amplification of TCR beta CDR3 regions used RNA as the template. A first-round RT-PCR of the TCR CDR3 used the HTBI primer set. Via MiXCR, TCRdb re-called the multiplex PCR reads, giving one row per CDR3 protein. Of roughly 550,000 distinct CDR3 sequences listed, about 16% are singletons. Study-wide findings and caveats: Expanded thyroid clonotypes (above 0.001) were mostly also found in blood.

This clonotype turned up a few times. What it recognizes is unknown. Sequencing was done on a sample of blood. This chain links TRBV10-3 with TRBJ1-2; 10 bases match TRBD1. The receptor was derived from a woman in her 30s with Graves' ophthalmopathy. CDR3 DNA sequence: TGTGCCATCAAAAAGGGACAGGGGCGAGACTATGGCTACACCTTC. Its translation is CAIKKGQGRDYGYTF.